These T cell receptor beta chains were read from a single sample in a study of blood T cells in healthy people across ages. TCRdb recomputed calls from the 5' RACE reads with MiXCR, one row per CDR3 protein. The profile shows about 640,000 distinct CDR3 sequences, around 54% of them singletons. Sequenced material: blood. The source is a man in his sixties in good health. Both conserved end residues are part of each CDR3. A D gene is named only where the DNA matches it firmly.

TRBV6-2/TRBV6-3 | . | CASSGVGGFNEQYF
TRBV6-6 | . | CASSTQSYGYTF
TRBV5-1 | . | CASSSGTVEETQYF
TRBV24-1 | . | CATILRGGILFGETQYF
TRBV29-1 | TRBD1 | CSVGAGGSNEKLFF
TRBV20-1 | . | CSASRGPNTEAFF
TRBV20-1 | TRBD1 | CSAGWTGGYGYTF
TRBV7-2 | TRBD2 | CASSRGLAGENIQYF
TRBV6-1 | . | CASSKPPRLETQYF
TRBV20-1 | . | CSARDHTETLYGYTF
TRBV27 | TRBD1 | CASSLKGTGVPLSYNEQFF
TRBV3-1 | TRBD1 | CASSHKGQHNEQYF
TRBV29-1 | . | CSARDGLYQETQYF
TRBV4-1 | . | CASSQTDYPRGYTF
TRBV5-1 | . | CASSSRGTEQFF
TRBV7-2 | . | CASSLAVGQAFF
TRBV5-1 | . | CASSFLGHREETQYF
TRBV6-1 | . | CASSRTTAETQFF
TRBV5-1 | TRBD1 | CASSFTGQTFSYEQYF
TRBV12-3/TRBV12-4 | TRBD1 | CASGGTGPGYTF
TRBV5-1 | TRBD1 | CASSYGQDSYEQYF
TRBV5-1 | TRBD1 | CASSLVVQGRFGKNIQYF
TRBV7-2 | . | CASSLVVGNAYEQYF
TRBV12-3/TRBV12-4 | TRBD2 | CASSFAPRGGASETQYF
TRBV20-1 | TRBD2 | CSARGSAGEQNIQYF
TRBV4-2 | . | CASSQPNRDNQETQYF
TRBV4-2 | TRBD2 | CTSSHITSGGPSTDTQYF
TRBV5-4 | . | CASGFGSGTEAFF
TRBV3-1 | TRBD2 | CASSQDVIAGDIQYF
TRBV7-9 | . | CASSSGVGDQPQHF
TRBV6-2/TRBV6-3 | TRBD2 | CASSYTPGLAGASYNEQFF
TRBV6-6 | TRBD1 | CASMGGDSNEKLFF
TRBV20-1 | . | CSARDAAGSSYNEQFF
TRBV6-4 | . | CASSDRTDMNTEAFF
TRBV4-1 | . | CASRLGVQGYNEQYF
TRBV5-1 | . | CASSLAGVREETQYF
TRBV6-5 | . | CASSYSNRGARDEQFF
TRBV3-1 | . | CASSQDSLTDTQYF
TRBV12-3/TRBV12-4 | . | CASSLALGSYEQYF
TRBV11-3 | . | CASSLNTGELFF